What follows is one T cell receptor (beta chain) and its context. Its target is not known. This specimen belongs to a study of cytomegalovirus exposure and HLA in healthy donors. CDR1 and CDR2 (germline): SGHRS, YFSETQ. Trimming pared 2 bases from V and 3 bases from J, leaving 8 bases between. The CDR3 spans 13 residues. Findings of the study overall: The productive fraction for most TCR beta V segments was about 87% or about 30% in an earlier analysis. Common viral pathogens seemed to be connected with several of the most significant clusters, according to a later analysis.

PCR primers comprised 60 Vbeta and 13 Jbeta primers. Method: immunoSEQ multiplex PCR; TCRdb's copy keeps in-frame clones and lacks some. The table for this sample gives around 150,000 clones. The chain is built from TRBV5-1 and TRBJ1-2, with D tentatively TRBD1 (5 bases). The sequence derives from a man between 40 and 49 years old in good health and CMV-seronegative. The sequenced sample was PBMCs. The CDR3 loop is CASSFGGDYGYTF. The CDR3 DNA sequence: TGCGCCAGCAGCTTCGGAGGGGACTATGGCTACACCTTC.